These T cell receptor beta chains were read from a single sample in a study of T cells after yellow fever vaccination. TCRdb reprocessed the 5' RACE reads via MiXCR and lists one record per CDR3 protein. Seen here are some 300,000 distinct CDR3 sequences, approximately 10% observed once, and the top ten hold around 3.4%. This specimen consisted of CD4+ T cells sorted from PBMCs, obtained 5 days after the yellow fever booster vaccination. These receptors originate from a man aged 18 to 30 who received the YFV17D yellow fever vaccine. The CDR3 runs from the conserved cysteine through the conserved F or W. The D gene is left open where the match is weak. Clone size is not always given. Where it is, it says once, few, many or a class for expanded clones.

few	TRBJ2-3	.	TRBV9	TGTGCCAGCAGCGACTTGGCCCCTCGGGGTACGCAGTATTTT	CASSDLAPRGTQYF
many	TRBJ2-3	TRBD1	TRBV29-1	TGCAGCGTTAATCCCGGGACAGGGGGTTATGTTCGTCTTAGCACAGATACGCAGTATTTT	CSVNPGTGGYVRLSTDTQYF
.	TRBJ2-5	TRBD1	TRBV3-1	TGTGCCAGCAGCCATAACAGGGGCCAAGAGACCCAGTACTTC	CASSHNRGQETQYF
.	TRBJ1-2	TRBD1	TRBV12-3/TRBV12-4	TGTGCCAGCAGTTGGGGGACAGAACGATCCGACTATGGCTACACCTTC	CASSWGTERSDYGYTF
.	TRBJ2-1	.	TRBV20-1	TGCAGTGCTAGCCGGTCTCACAATGAGCAGTTCTTC	CSASRSHNEQFF
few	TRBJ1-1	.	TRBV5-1	TGCGCCAGCAGCTATGGCGGTCCCTTGGTCTCTGAAGCTTTCTTT	CASSYGGPLVSEAFF
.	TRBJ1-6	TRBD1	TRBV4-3	TGCGCCAGCAGCCACCGGGACAGAGATAATTCACCCCTCCACTTT	CASSHRDRDNSPLHF
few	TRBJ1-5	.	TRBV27	TGTGCCAGCAGTTTAGGCCGGCCTTGGGAACCCCAGCATTTT	CASSLGRPWEPQHF
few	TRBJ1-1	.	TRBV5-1	TGCGCCAGCAGCTTGGGTTGGTTTGGAGGAGGCATGAACACTGAAGCTTTCTTT	CASSLGWFGGGMNTEAFF
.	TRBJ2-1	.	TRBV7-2	TGTGCCAGCAGCACTATGACTAGAATCTGGGAGCAGTTCTTC	CASSTMTRIWEQFF
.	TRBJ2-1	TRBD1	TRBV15	TGTGCCACCAGCAGAACACCGGGACAGTTAGGTAATGAGCAGTTCTTC	CATSRTPGQLGNEQFF
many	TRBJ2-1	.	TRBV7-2	TGTGCCAGCAGCTTGATTGGGGTGGTCGTCTCCTACAATGAGCAGTTCTTC	CASSLIGVVVSYNEQFF
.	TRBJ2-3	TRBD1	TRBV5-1	TGCGCCAGCAGCGTGGTCGGGACAGGAAGCACAGATACGCAGTATTTT	CASSVVGTGSTDTQYF
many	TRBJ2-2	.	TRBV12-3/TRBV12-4	TGTGCCAGCAGTTTAGGTACTTTCCCCAATCCTACCGGGGAGCTGTTTTTT	CASSLGTFPNPTGELFF
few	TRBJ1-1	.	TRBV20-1	TGCAGTGTAAGACGTTTGGACACTGAAGCTTTCTTT	CSVRRLDTEAFF
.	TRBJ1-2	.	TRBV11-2	TGTGCCAGCAGCCCCGAGGGGGGGTTTGGCTACACCTTC	CASSPEGGFGYTF
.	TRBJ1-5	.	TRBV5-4	TGTGCCAGCAGCTTCGGACAAGACCAGCCCCAGCATTTT	CASSFGQDQPQHF
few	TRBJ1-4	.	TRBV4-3	TGCGCCAGCAGCCAAGGGTTTCGCCGGCGTGATGAAAAACTGTTTTTT	CASSQGFRRRDEKLFF
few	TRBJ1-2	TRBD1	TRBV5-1	TGCGCCAGCAGCCTTGGCTCGGGACAGGGTGTGGCTGGCTACACCTTC	CASSLGSGQGVAGYTF
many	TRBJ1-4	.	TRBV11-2	TGTGCCAGCAGCTTGAGGGGTGCAACTAATGAAAAACTGTTTTTT	CASSLRGATNEKLFF
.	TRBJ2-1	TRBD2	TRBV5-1	TGCGCCAGCAGCCCAATGACTAGCGGGGGGGCACTCTACAATGAGCAGTTCTTC	CASSPMTSGGALYNEQFF
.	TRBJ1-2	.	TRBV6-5	TGTGCCAGCAGGGAACGAAACGAGTGGGAGGGAATCGGCTATGGCTACACCTTC	CASRERNEWEGIGYGYTF
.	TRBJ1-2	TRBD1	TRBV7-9	TGTGCCAGCCACCAGACAGGGGAACACCACTTC	CASHQTGEHHF
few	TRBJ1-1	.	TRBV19	TGTGCCAGTAGTATAGGGGGGTCCGACACGTGGCGCACTGAAGCTTTCTTT	CASSIGGSDTWRTEAFF
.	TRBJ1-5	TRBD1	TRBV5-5	TGTGCCAGCAGCTCCAGACAGGGAGGAATCAATCAGCCCCAGCATTTT	CASSSRQGGINQPQHF
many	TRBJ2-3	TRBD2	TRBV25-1	TGTGCCAGCAGTGAATTAGCGGGGGGCACAGATACGCAGTATTTT	CASSELAGGTDTQYF
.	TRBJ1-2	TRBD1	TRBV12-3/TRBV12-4	TGTGCCAGCAGTCCCCGACAGGGTGGCGGCTACACCTTC	CASSPRQGGGYTF
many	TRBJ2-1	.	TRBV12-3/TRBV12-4	TGTGCCAGCAGCCTCGGAGCGGCCAACTCCTACAATGAGCAGTTCTTC	CASSLGAANSYNEQFF
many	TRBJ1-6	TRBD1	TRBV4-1	TGCGCCAGCAGCCAACTTGGGACAGTAATTTCACCCCTCCACTTT	CASSQLGTVISPLHF
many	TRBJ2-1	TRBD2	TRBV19	TGTGCCAGTAGTGGGCTAGCGGGCTCCTACAATGAGCAGTTCTTC	CASSGLAGSYNEQFF
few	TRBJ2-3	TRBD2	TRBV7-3	TGTGCCAGCAGACCCACTAGCGGCACAGATACGCAGTATTTT	CASRPTSGTDTQYF
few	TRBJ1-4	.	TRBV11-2	TGTGCCAGCAGCTCGACAGCCTCGGGCGAAAAACTGTTTTTT	CASSSTASGEKLFF
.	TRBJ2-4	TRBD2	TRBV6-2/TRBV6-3	TGTGCCAGCAGTCTGCGACTAGCGGGGGGCCTAGCCAAAAACATTCAGTACTTC	CASSLRLAGGLAKNIQYF
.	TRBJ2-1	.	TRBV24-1	TGTGCCACCAGTGACTCAACCGTAGGACATTCGAGCTCCTACAATGAGCAGTTCTTC	CATSDSTVGHSSSYNEQFF
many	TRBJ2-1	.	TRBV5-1	TGCGCCAGCAGCTTCTCGGGGGATCCCCTATACAATGAGCAGTTCTTC	CASSFSGDPLYNEQFF
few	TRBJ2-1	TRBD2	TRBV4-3	TGCGCCAGCAGCCATCGGTTAGCGGGGGGAGGGGAGCAGTTCTTC	CASSHRLAGGGEQFF
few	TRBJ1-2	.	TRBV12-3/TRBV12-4	TGTGCCAGCCGAAGGGCGGGGAGCGGCTACACCTTC	CASRRAGSGYTF
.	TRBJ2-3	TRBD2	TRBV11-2	TGTGCCAGCAGCCCGATTCGGGGGGGCGGCACAGATACGCAGTATTTT	CASSPIRGGGTDTQYF
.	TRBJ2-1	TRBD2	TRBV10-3	TGTGCCATCAGCACCGGGACTAGCTCGTCCGCTGAGCAGTTATTC	CAISTGTSSSAEQLF
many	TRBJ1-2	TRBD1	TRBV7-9	TGTGCCAGCAGTTTAACACAGGGGGTGGATGGCTACACCTTC	CASSLTQGVDGYTF
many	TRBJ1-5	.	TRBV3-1	TGTGCCAGCAGCCAGGGTGACAATCAGCCCCAGCATTTT	CASSQGDNQPQHF
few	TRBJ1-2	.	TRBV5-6	TGTGCCAGCAGCTCCCCGGGACTTTGGGGCTCTAACTATGGCTACACCTTC	CASSSPGLWGSNYGYTF